The rows below give T cell receptor beta chains drawn from one sample of a study of T cell responses to AZD1222 COVID-19 vaccine. The data were produced by immunoSEQ multiplex PCR, yet TCRdb's version contains in-frame clones alone and is incomplete. The sample yields fewer than 90,000 clones, about 82% seen once. Sequenced material: peripheral blood, taken 28 days after the second AZD1222 dose. The receptors come from an adult who received the AZD1222 COVID-19 vaccine. The CDR3 runs from the conserved cysteine through the conserved F or W. A D gene is named only where the DNA matches it firmly. Part of the rows lack a size; the others show once, few, many or a class for expanded clones.

v_gene	abundance	d_gene	j_gene	CDR3aa	CDR3nt
TRBV6-5	NA	TRBD1	TRBJ2-7	CASITGTGVHEQYF	TGTGCCAGCATTACCGGGACAGGGGTCCACGAGCAGTACTTC
TRBV7-8	NA	NA	TRBJ2-3	CASSQGSNTQYF	TGTGCCAGCAGCCAAGGGTCCAATACGCAGTATTTT
TRBV2	NA	NA	TRBJ1-1	CASSDYTEAFF	TGTGCCAGCAGTGACTACACTGAAGCTTTCTTT
TRBV28	NA	NA	TRBJ1-5	CASSLSHNGQPQHF	TGTGCCAGCAGTTTATCCCACAATGGGCAGCCCCAGCATTTT
TRBV29-1	NA	NA	TRBJ2-7	CSVRWGPSPSYEQYF	TGCAGCGTCCGATGGGGGCCGAGTCCCTCCTACGAGCAGTACTTC
TRBV19	NA	TRBD1	TRBJ1-1	CASSRGQGGTEAFF	TGTGCCAGTAGTAGGGGACAGGGGGGCACTGAAGCTTTCTTT
TRBV5-1	NA	TRBD2	TRBJ2-3	CASSWASGRADTQYF	TGCGCCAGCAGCTGGGCTAGCGGGAGAGCAGATACGCAGTATTTT
TRBV11-2	once	NA	TRBJ1-1	CASSLGGVMNTEAFF	TGTGCCAGCAGCTTAGGTGGGGTAATGAACACTGAAGCTTTCTTT
TRBV5-4	NA	NA	TRBJ2-7	CASSLGQLTSYEQYF	TGTGCCAGCAGCCTAGGACAGCTGACCTCCTACGAGCAGTACTTC
TRBV28	once	NA	TRBJ1-5	CASKDSNQPQHF	TGTGCCAGCAAAGATAGCAATCAGCCCCAGCATTTT